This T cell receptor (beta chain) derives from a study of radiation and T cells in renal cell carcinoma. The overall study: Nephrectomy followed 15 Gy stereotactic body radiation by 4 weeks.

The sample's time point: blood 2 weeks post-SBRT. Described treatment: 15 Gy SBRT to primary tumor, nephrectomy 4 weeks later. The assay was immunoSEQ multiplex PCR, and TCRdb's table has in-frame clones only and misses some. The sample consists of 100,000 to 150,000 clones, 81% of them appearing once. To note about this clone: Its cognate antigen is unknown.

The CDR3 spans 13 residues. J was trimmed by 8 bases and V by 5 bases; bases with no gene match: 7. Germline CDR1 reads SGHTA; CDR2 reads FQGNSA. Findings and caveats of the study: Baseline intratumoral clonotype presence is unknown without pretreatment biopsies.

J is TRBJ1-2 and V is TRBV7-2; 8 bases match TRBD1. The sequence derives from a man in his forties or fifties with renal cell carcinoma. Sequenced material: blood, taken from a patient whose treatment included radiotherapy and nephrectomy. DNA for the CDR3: TGTGCCAGCAGCCCGGACAGGGTTCGGGGCTACACCTTC. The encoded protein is CASSPDRVRGYTF.